A selection of T cell receptor beta chains follows, all from one sample in a study of Graves' ophthalmopathy and Graves' hyperthyroidism. TCRdb reanalysed the multiplex PCR reads using MiXCR and keeps one entry per CDR3 protein. This sample has over a million distinct CDR3 sequences; less than 45% occur once, and the top ten carry over 8.5%. What was sequenced was peripheral blood or thyroid tissue (not recorded which). The origin of the receptors is an adult man with Graves' hyperthyroidism. The CDR3 runs from the conserved cysteine through the conserved F or W. The D gene is left open where the match is weak. Size values are once, few and many counts, or a class for expanded clones, and some rows have none.

cdr3_aa cdr3_nt cdr3_length d_call clone_size j_call v_call
CASSWRPSGNKPYEQYF TGTGCCAGCAGTTGGAGACCTTCAGGGAATAAGCCCTACGAGCAGTACTTC 17 . . TRBJ2-7 TRBV15
CATSRGQRTSGSSYEQYF TGTGCCACCAGCAGAGGACAAAGGACTAGCGGGAGCTCCTACGAGCAGTACTTC 18 TRBD2 . TRBJ2-7 TRBV15
CASSPQRLAKETQYF TGTGCCAGCAGCCCCCAGAGGCTAGCGAAGGAGACCCAGTACTTC 15 . . TRBJ2-5 TRBV7-8
CASSYEALAYEQYF TGTGCCAGCAGTTACGAGGCCCTAGCCTACGAGCAGTACTTC 14 . many TRBJ2-7 TRBV6-6
CASSLAPWRAGETQYF TGTGCCAGCAGCTTAGCGCCCTGGCGGGCAGGGGAGACCCAGTACTTC 16 . . TRBJ2-5 TRBV7-2
CASSWGDTNNSPLHF TGCGCCAGCAGCTGGGGGGACACTAACAATTCACCCCTCCACTTT 15 . once TRBJ1-6 TRBV5-1
CASSSRDIYGYTF TGTGCCAGCAGCTCGCGGGACATCTATGGCTACACCTTC 13 . many TRBJ1-2 TRBV7-9
CSVSDDSSYNSPLHF TGCAGCGTTTCTGACGACAGCTCCTATAATTCACCCCTCCACTTT 15 . many TRBJ1-6 TRBV29-1
CSAREAINEKLFF TGCAGTGCTAGAGAGGCAATAAATGAAAAACTGTTTTTT 13 . few TRBJ1-4 TRBV20-1
CATSRAGSGGLEQYF TGTGCCACCAGCAGAGCAGGTAGCGGGGGCCTAGAGCAGTACTTC 15 TRBD2 few TRBJ2-7 TRBV15
CSVRGQGAIPGYTF TGCAGCGTCCGTGGACAGGGGGCTATTCCTGGCTACACCTTC 14 TRBD1 . TRBJ1-2 TRBV29-1